This T cell receptor beta chain appears in the sequencing data of a study of blood T cell repertoires in COVID-19. Method: immunoSEQ multiplex PCR; TCRdb's copy keeps in-frame clones and lacks some. The sample lists 150,000 to 160,000 clones; 75% to 90% were seen once. The CDR3 length is 15 residues. V shed 6 bases and J shed 8 bases, with 20 bases lying between them. From germline, CDR1 is SNHLY and CDR2 FYNNEI. The clonotype was recovered from a woman in her thirties or forties with acute or convalescent COVID-19. This sequence joins TRBV2 and TRBJ2-1; D might be TRBD2 (6 bases). Sequenced: peripheral blood. CDR3 sequence: CASSTKLGGVDEQFF. The CDR3 DNA is TGTGCCAGCAGCACCAAACTTGGAGGGGTCGATGAGCAGTTCTTC. The full variable domain, with the rest looked up from reference TRBV2 and TRBJ2-1, is EPEVTQTPSHQVTQMGQEVILRCVPISNHLYFYWYRQILGQKVEFLVSFYNNEISEKSEIFDDQFSVERPDGSNFTLKIRSTKLEDSAMYFCASSTKLGGVDEQFFGPGTRLTVL.